Shown below are 6 T cell receptor beta chains from a single sample sequenced in a study of cytomegalovirus exposure and HLA in healthy donors. It was with 60 Vbeta and 13 Jbeta primers that the PCR ran. The data were produced by immunoSEQ multiplex PCR, yet TCRdb's version contains in-frame clones alone and is incomplete. The sample records under 200,000 clones, roughly 85% being singletons. What was sequenced was PBMCs. The receptors here all came from a man between 18 and 29 years old in good health and CMV-seropositive.

This chain joins TRBV2 and TRBJ1-1; the D is unclear. The CDR3 extends over 12 amino acids. The V gene lost 3 bases and the J gene lost 6 bases, with 8 bases spanning the gap. Germline CDR1 SNHLY, CDR2 FYNNEI. The CDR3 nucleotides are TGTGCCAGCAGTGATTCCACGGCTGAAGCTTTCTTT. It codes for CASSDSTAEAFF.

This clone appeared a single time. The chain couples TRBV7-6 to TRBJ2-3; 10 bases line up with TRBD2. The CDR3 consists of 17 residues. Germline V CDR1 and CDR2: SGHVS, FNYEAQ. Trimming at V came to 4 bases and at J to 0 bases, leaving 7 bases not matched to a gene. The CDR3 is CASSWQRGGSSTDTQYF. CDR3 nucleotides: TGTGCCAGCAGCTGGCAGCGGGGGGGATCTAGCACAGATACGCAGTATTTT.

The V and J genes are TRBV4-1 and TRBJ2-7, with 10 nucleotides matching TRBD2. The CDR3 contains 18 residues. The J segment lost 0 bases and the V segment lost 1 base, leaving 9 bases of the junction unmatched. Germline V lookup: CDR1 MGHRA, CDR2 YSYEKL. CDR3 loop: CASSQALAGGYLSYEQYF. DNA for the CDR3: TGCGCCAGCAGCCAAGCATTAGCGGGGGGCTACCTCTCCTACGAGCAGTACTTC.

This clone was recorded only once. The V gene is TRBV10-1, the J gene TRBJ2-3; 7 bases match TRBD2. J was trimmed by 6 bases and V by 0 bases; bases with no gene match: 9. The germline V gene encodes CDR1 WNHNN and CDR2 SYGVQD (reference sequence). This CDR3 spans 16 amino acids. The CDR3 sequence is CASSESTSLYADTQYF. The DNA for the CDR3 is TGCGCCAGCAGTGAGTCGACTAGCTTGTATGCTGATACGCAGTATTTT.

This clone showed up just a few times. This sequence joins TRBV5-1 and TRBJ2-1; D gene ambiguous. The CDR3 length is 15 residues. The germline V gene has CDR1 SGHRS and CDR2 YFSETQ. The germline V and J ends were trimmed by 4 bases and 2 bases, with 13 bases remaining between them. This CDR3 is CASSDPMRPYNEQFF. CDR3 nucleotides: TGCGCCAGCAGCGACCCTATGAGGCCCTACAATGAGCAGTTCTTC.

The table lists this clone with a few counts. The chain combines TRBV5-1 with TRBJ1-1; no clear D. The CDR3 length is 12 residues. The V end was cut by 0 bases, the J end by 8 bases, with 8 bases between. The V gene's germline CDR1 is SGHRS and CDR2 YFSETQ. CDR3: CASSLVAGEAFF. The CDR3 DNA follows: TGCGCCAGCAGCTTGGTGGCAGGAGAAGCTTTCTTT.